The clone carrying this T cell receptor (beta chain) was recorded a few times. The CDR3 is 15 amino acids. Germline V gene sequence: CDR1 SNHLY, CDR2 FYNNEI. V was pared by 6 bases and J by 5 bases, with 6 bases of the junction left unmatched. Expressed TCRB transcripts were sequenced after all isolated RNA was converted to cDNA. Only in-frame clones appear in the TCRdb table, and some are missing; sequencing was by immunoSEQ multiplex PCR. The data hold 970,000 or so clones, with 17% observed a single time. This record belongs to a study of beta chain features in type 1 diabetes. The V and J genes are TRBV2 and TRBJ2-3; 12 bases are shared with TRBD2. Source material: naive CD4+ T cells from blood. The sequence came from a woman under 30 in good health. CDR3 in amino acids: CASRGTSGHLDTQYF. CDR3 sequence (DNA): TGTGCCAGCAGAGGGACTAGCGGGCATCTAGATACGCAGTATTTT.